Sequencing of this T cell receptor beta chain was carried out in a study of blood T cell repertoires in COVID-19. Turning to the study itself: The samples span acute and convalescent COVID-19 from the United States, Italy and Spain. T cells, B-cell-depleted T cells, or PBMCs provided the cDNA or gDNA that served as material.

In its sample, this clone was seen a few times. The CDR3 sequence is 17 residues long. Germline V gene data show CDR1 as SGHTA and CDR2 as FQGNSA. The junction had 8 bases not matched to a gene; V was cut back by 3 bases and J by 2 bases. Produced via immunoSEQ multiplex PCR; TCRdb's table is partial and in-frame only. The table records under 100,000 clones, 80% to 90% of them present only once. The V gene is TRBV7-2, the J gene TRBJ2-2; 8 bases fit TRBD2. This receptor was obtained from an older woman with acute or convalescent COVID-19. Sequenced input: peripheral blood. The CDR3 DNA reads TGTGCCAGCAGCTTTGCGGCGGGGGGCTTCAACACCGGGGAGCTGTTTTTT. Residues: CASSFAAGGFNTGELFF.